This paragraph reports one T cell receptor beta chain. The sample originates from a study of blood T cell repertoires in COVID-19. Assay: immunoSEQ multiplex PCR; the TCRdb copy retains only in-frame clones and omits some. The repertoire holds roughly 140,000 clones, with around 87% as singletons. The CDR3 is 13 amino acids. J gave up 5 bases and V 3 bases, and 4 bases lay outside the gene matches. The material sequenced was peripheral blood. The clonotype originates from a middle-aged woman with acute or convalescent COVID-19. V is TRBV12-3 or TRBV12-4 and J is TRBJ2-7; 7 bases align to TRBD2. The CDR3 here is CASSLRERDEQYF. CDR3 sequence (DNA): TGTGCCAGCAGTTTGCGGGAGCGGGACGAGCAGTACTTC.